This T cell receptor beta chain was recorded in a study of neurological immune-mediated disorders. This clonotype was counted many times. TCRdb used MiXCR to reprocess the 5' RACE reads, holding one entry per CDR3 protein. Of 30,000 to 45,000 distinct CDR3 sequences in the sample, 9.5% to 13% were seen once. The CDR3 contains 15 residues. Per the germline V gene, CDR1 is SNHLY and CDR2 is FYNNEI. Trimming cost V 11 bases and J 4 bases, with 20 bases left between them. The V gene is TRBV2, the J gene TRBJ2-2, with D possibly TRBD1 on 6 matching bases. The TCR was taken from a woman aged 30 to 39 with HTLV-1-associated myelopathy (HAM/TSP). Sequencing used CD4+ T cells from blood. CDR3 loop: CAASKWGRGTGELFF. The CDR3 DNA sequence: TGTGCCGCGTCAAAGTGGGGCAGGGGCACCGGGGAGCTGTTTTTT.